This TCR beta chain came from a study of cytomegalovirus exposure and HLA in healthy donors. Findings and limits, study-wide: Listed as cytomegalovirus-associated were roughly 180 TCR beta chains. Most TCR beta V segments were productive about 90% or about 30% of the time in an earlier analysis. A later analysis linked a missense variant in DCLRE1C to the trimming of TCR beta V and J genes.

A multiplex PCR was run with 60 Vbeta primers and 13 Jbeta primers. TCRdb keeps only in-frame clones here, not all; method: immunoSEQ multiplex PCR. The table has about 70,000 clones, 70% to 85% seen once; the top ten hold 2.5% to 3.5%. The CDR3 is made up of 13 amino acids. From germline, CDR1 is SGHVS and CDR2 FNYEAQ. The ends were cut back, 5 bases at V and 0 bases at J, with 7 bases in the middle. This clone was observed a handful of times. Its matching antigen is unknown. The origin of this receptor is a girl aged 5 to 17 in good health and CMV-seropositive. Sequencing was carried out using PBMCs. The V gene is TRBV7-6, the J gene TRBJ1-1; D gene ambiguous. CDR3 DNA: TGTGCCAGCAGCACCGAGTTGAACACTGAAGCTTTCTTT. This encodes CASSTELNTEAFF.